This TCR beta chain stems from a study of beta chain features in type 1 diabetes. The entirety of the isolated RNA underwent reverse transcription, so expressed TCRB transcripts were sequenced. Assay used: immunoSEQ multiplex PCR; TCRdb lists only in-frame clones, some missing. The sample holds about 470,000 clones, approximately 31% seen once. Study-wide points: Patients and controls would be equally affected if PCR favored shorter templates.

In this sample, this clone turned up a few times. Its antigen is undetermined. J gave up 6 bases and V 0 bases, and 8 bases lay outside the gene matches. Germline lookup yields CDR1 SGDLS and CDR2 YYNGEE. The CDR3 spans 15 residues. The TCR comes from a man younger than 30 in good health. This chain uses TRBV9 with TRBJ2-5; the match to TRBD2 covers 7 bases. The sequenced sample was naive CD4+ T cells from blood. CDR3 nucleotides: TGTGCCAGCAGCGTAGAGGAGGGAGGGCCGAAGACCCAGTACTTC. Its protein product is CASSVEEGGPKTQYF.